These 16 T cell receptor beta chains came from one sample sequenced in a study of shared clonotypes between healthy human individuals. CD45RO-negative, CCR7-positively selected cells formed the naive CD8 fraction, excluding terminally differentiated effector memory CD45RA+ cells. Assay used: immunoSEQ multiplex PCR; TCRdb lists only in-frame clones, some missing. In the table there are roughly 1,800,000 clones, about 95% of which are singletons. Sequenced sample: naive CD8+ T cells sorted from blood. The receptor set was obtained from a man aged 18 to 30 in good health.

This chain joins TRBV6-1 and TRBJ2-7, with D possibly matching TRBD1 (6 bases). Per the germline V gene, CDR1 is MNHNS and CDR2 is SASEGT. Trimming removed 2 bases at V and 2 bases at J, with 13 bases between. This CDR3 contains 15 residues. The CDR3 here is CASSERRGSTYEQYF. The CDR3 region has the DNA TGTGCCAGCAGTGAAAGAAGGGGGTCTACCTACGAGCAGTACTTC.

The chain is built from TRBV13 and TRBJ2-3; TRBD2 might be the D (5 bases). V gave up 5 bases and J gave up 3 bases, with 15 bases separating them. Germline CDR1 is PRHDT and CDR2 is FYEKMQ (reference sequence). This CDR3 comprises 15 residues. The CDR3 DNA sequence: TGTGCCAGCAGCCTCTCCGGGGTCCCTACAGATACGCAGTATTTT. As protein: CASSLSGVPTDTQYF.

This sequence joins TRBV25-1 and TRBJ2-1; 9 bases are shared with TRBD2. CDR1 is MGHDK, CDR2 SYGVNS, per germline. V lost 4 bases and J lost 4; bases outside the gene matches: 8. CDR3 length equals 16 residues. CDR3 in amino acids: CASSGREGIFYNEQFF. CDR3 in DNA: TGTGCCAGCAGTGGGCGGGAGGGAATTTTTTACAATGAGCAGTTCTTC.

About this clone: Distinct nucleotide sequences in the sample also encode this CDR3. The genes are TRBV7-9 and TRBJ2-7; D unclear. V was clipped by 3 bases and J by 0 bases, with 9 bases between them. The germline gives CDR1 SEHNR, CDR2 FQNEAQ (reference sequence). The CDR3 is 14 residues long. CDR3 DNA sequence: TGTGCCAGCAGCTTTTCTCGGAGCTCCTACGAGCAGTACTTC. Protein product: CASSFSRSSYEQYF.

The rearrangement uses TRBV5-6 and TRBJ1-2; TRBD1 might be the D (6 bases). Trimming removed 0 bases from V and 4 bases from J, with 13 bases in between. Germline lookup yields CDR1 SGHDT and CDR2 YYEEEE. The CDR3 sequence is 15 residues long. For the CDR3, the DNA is TGTGCCAGCAGCTTGGCGGGGGGCTGGGGCTATGGCTACACCTTC. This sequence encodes CASSLAGGWGYGYTF.

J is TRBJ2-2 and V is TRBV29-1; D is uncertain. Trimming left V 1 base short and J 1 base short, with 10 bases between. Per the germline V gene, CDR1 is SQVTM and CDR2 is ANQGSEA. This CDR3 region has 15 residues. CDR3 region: CSVEVTSMNTGELFF. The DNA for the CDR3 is TGCAGCGTTGAAGTGACTTCCATGAACACCGGGGAGCTGTTTTTT.

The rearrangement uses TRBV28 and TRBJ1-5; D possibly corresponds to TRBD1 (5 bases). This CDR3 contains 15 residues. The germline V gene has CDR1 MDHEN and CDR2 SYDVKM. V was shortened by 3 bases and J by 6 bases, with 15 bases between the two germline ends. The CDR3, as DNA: TGTGCCAGCAGTTTCGACACCCGGGACGGTCAGCCCCAGCATTTT. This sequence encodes CASSFDTRDGQPQHF. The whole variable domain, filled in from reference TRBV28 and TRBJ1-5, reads DVKVTQSSRYLVKRTGEKVFLECVQDMDHENMFWYRQDPGLGLRLIYFSYDVKMKEKGDIPEGYSVSREKKERFSLILESASTNQTSMYLCASSFDTRDGQPQHFGDGTRLSIL.

The CDR3 region has the DNA TGTGCCGCCCGAGGCAACGGGGGCCTTCAAGAGACCCAGTACTTC. This codes for CAARGNGGLQETQYF. The rearrangement uses TRBV2 and TRBJ2-5; D tentatively fits TRBD1 or TRBD2 (6 bases each). With 11 bases removed from V and 2 bases from J, the gap between germline ends came to 21 bases. The CDR3 is 15 residues long. Per germline, CDR1 SNHLY and CDR2 FYNNEI. Complete variable domain (other parts from reference TRBV2 and TRBJ2-5): EPEVTQTPSHQVTQMGQEVILRCVPISNHLYFYWYRQILGQKVEFLVSFYNNEISEKSEIFDDQFSVERPDGSNFTLKIRSTKLEDSAMYFCAARGNGGLQETQYFGPGTRLLVL.

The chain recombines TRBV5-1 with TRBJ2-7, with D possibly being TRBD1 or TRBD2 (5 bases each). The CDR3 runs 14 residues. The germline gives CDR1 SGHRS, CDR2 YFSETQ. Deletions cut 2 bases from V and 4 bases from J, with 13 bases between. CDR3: CASSFPEGRYEQYF. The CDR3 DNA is TGCGCCAGCAGCTTCCCAGAGGGGCGGTACGAGCAGTACTTC. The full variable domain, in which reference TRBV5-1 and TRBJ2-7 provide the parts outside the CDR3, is KAGVTQTPRYLIKTRGQQVTLSCSPISGHRSVSWYQQTPGQGLQFLFEYFSETQRNKGNFPGRFSGRQFSNSRSEMNVSTLELGDSALYLCASSFPEGRYEQYFGPGTRLTVT.

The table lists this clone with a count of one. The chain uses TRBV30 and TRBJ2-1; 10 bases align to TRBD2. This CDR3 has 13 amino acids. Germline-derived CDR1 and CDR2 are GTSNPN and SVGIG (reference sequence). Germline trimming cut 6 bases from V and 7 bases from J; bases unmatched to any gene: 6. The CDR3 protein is CACALAGANEQFF. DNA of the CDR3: TGTGCCTGCGCTCTAGCGGGAGCAAATGAGCAGTTCTTC. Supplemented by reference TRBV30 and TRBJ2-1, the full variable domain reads SQTIHQWPATLVQPVGSPLSLECTVEGTSNPNLYWYRQAAGRGLQLLFYSVGIGQISSEVPQNLSASRPQDRQFILSSKKLLLSDSGFYLCACALAGANEQFFGPGTRLTVL.

CDR3 residues: CASSLAGDRSNYGYTF. The CDR3 bases are TGTGCCAGCAGCTTAGCGGGAGACAGGTCAAACTATGGCTACACCTTC. The rearrangement joins TRBV7-9 to TRBJ1-2; weak D call: TRBD1 (6 bases). The CDR3 length is 16 residues. The germline gives CDR1 SEHNR, CDR2 FQNEAQ (reference sequence). Trimming removed 0 bases at V and 2 bases at J, with 13 bases between.

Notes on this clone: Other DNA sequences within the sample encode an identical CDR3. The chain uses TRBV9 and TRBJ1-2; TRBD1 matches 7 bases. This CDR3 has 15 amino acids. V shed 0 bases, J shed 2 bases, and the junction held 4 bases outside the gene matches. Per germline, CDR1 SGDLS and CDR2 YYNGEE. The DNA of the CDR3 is TGTGCCAGCAGCGTAGAGGGGACAGCGAACTATGGCTACACCTTC. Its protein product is CASSVEGTANYGYTF.

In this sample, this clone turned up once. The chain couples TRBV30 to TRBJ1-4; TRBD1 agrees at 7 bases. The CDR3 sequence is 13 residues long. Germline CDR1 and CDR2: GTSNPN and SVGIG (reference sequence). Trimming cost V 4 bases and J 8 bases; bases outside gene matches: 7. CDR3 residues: CAWTTGWEEKLFF. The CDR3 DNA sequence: TGTGCCTGGACGACAGGGTGGGAAGAAAAACTGTTTTTT.

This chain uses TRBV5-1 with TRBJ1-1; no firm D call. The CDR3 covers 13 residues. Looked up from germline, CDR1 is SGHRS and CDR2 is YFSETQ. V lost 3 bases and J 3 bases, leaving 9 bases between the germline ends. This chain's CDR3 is CASSYEFDTEAFF. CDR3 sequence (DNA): TGCGCCAGCAGCTACGAATTCGACACTGAAGCTTTCTTT.

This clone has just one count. As DNA, the CDR3 is TGTGCCGGACAGACCGACTCCTACGAGCAGTACTTC. It encodes CAGQTDSYEQYF. J is TRBJ2-7 and V is TRBV6-1; D perhaps matches TRBD1 (6 bases). V shed 11 bases and J shed 0 bases, with 11 bases lying between them. The CDR3 consists of 12 residues. In germline, CDR1 is MNHNS, CDR2 SASEGT.

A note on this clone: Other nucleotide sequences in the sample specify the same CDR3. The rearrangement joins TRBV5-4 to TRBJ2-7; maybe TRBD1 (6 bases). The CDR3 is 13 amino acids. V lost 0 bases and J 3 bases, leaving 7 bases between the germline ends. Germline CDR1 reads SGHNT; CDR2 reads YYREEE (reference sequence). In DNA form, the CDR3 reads TGTGCCAGCAGCTTGGGGGGGCACTACGAGCAGTACTTC. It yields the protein CASSLGGHYEQYF.